Below, 23 T cell receptor beta chains from the same sample are listed, as sequenced in a study of CD8+ T cells in alopecia areata (dated by TCRdb to between 2017 and 2018). Reading the label with the study, this specimen's time point is: more than three weeks on oral tofacitinib. The treatment or condition label for this specimen denotes: oral pan-JAK inhibitor, 5-10 mg twice daily. Library preparation used the immunoSEQ multiplex PCR assay. To provide template for TCR sequencing, every sample had RNA extracted and reverse transcribed into cDNA. The table comes from immuneACCESS by way of TCRdb, which keeps in-frame sequences with V and J called. Part of the clones is missing from these tables; in studies checked, under half for an unresolved V gene and the rest for unknown reasons. This sample lists about 74,000 clones; 29% were detected once. The top ten clones comprise more than 12% of the sample.

The starting material was CD8+ T cells sorted from blood, obtained at week 4, from a patient treated with tofacitinib. All receptors come from a human donor with alopecia areata.

This clone has only a few counts. The chain couples TRBV29-1 to TRBJ2-6; 7 bases match TRBD1. The trim removed 6 bases at V and 0 bases at J, leaving 5 bases unmatched. Germline values: CDR1 SQVTM, CDR2 ANQGSEA. The CDR3 covers 15 residues. CDR3 sequence (DNA): TGCAGCGTACGACAGGGAAGCTCTGGGGCCAACGTCCTGACTTTC. Translating gives CSVRQGSSGANVLTF.

The chain couples TRBV29-1 to TRBJ1-2; D might be TRBD1 (6 bases). V was trimmed by 7 bases and J by 4 bases, leaving 10 bases between them. CDR1 SQVTM and CDR2 ANQGSEA come from the germline V gene. The CDR3 extends over 11 amino acids. CDR3 protein: CSADSRYGYTF. CDR3 nucleotides: TGCAGCGCGGACAGCCGCTATGGCTACACCTTC.

This clone has more than one count but fewer than ten. The chain uses TRBV7-2 and TRBJ2-3, with 11 bases fitting TRBD2. The CDR3 is 17 amino acids. V was clipped by 0 bases and J by 0 bases; unmatched bases: 2. From germline, CDR1 is SGHTA and CDR2 FQGNSA. This CDR3 is CASSLATSGTSTDTQYF. CDR3 sequence (DNA): TGTGCCAGCAGCTTAGCGACTAGCGGGACAAGCACAGATACGCAGTATTTT.

The V call is TRBV9, the J call TRBJ1-2, with D tentatively TRBD1 (6 bases). This CDR3 is built from 14 residues. Germline loops: CDR1 SGDLS, CDR2 YYNGEE. V was clipped by 0 bases and J by 7 bases, with 13 bases between them. CDR3 region: CASSVAGGATGYTF. CDR3 sequence (DNA): TGTGCCAGCAGCGTAGCTGGGGGGGCGACTGGCTACACCTTC.

The table lists this clone with a few counts. The rearrangement uses TRBV4-1 and TRBJ2-7; 7 bases fit TRBD1. CDR1 is MGHRA, CDR2 YSYEKL, per germline. Trimming removed 6 bases from V and 5 bases from J; junction bases left unmatched: 10. The CDR3 has 14 residues. The CDR3 DNA reads TGCGCCAGCAGTCTACGACAGGGAACCAACGAGCAGTACTTC. This translates into CASSLRQGTNEQYF.

This clone was observed a handful of times. This chain joins TRBV7-3 and TRBJ2-3, with TRBD2 identical over 9 bases. The CDR3 is 17 residues long. From germline, CDR1 is SGHTA and CDR2 FQGTGA. Trimming removed 5 bases from V and 3 bases from J; junction bases left unmatched: 12. The CDR3 DNA reads TGTGCCAGCAGCCCCGGCAGTAGCGGGAGCTGGACAGATACGCAGTATTTT. It is translated as CASSPGSSGSWTDTQYF.

This clone was recorded a few times. The gene calls are TRBV5-1 and TRBJ2-1, with TRBD1 matching 7 bases. Trimming cost V 4 bases and J 0 bases; bases outside gene matches: 7. CDR3 length: 16 residues. CDR1 and CDR2 from the germline V gene are SGHRS and YFSETQ. CDR3 residues: CASSLGQASSYNEQFF. The CDR3 DNA reads as TGCGCCAGCAGCCTCGGACAGGCGAGCTCCTACAATGAGCAGTTCTTC.

This clone is medium-sized by share. V is TRBV7-9 and J is TRBJ1-4; D unclear. Trimming pared 1 base from V and 0 bases from J, leaving 6 bases between. The CDR3 has 15 amino acids. The V gene's germline CDR1 is SEHNR and CDR2 FQNEAQ (reference sequence). In DNA form, the CDR3 reads TGTGCCAGCAGCTTAGTATCAGCAACTAATGAAAAACTGTTTTTT. It encodes CASSLVSATNEKLFF.

The V and J genes are TRBV29-1 and TRBJ2-1; TRBD2 aligns across 7 bases. This CDR3 spans 14 amino acids. Losses at the gene ends were 6 bases for V and 9 bases for J; bases not matched to a gene: 14. The germline gives CDR1 SQVTM, CDR2 ANQGSEA. The CDR3 DNA is TGCAGCGTCGTTCCCGGGACTACCGCGGCTGAGCAGTTCTTC. Translating it yields CSVVPGTTAAEQFF.

The gene calls are TRBV9 and TRBJ1-1; D is unclear. The germline gives CDR1 SGDLS, CDR2 YYNGEE. This CDR3 spans 13 amino acids. V lost 0 bases and J 6 bases, leaving 9 bases between the germline ends. The CDR3 sequence: CASSVGDQAEAFF. In DNA form, the CDR3 reads TGTGCCAGCAGCGTAGGAGATCAGGCTGAAGCTTTCTTT. Full variable domain (rest looked up from reference TRBV9 and TRBJ1-1): DSGVTQTPKHLITATGQRVTLRCSPRSGDLSVYWYQQSLDQGLQFLIQYYNGEERAKGNILERFSAQQFPDLHSELNLSSLELGDSALYFCASSVGDQAEAFFGQGTRLTVV.

The sample holds a few counts of this clone. Written as DNA, the CDR3 is TGTGCCAGCAGCGGCGGGACCTCCTACGAGCAGTACTTC. Translation: CASSGGTSYEQYF. The rearrangement uses TRBV27 and TRBJ2-7, with D possibly matching TRBD2 (6 bases). Germline V gene sequence: CDR1 MNHEY, CDR2 SMNVEV (reference sequence). The CDR3 extends over 13 amino acids. V lost 6 bases and J 0 bases, leaving 9 bases between the germline ends.

J is TRBJ1-1 and V is TRBV7-9; D unresolved. Germline V gene lookup returns CDR1 SEHNR and CDR2 FQNEAQ (reference sequence). Trimming removed 5 bases at V and 7 bases at J, with 17 bases between. The CDR3 extends over 14 amino acids. CDR3 sequence reads: CASSSFIGSIEAFF. In nucleotides, the CDR3 is TGTGCCAGCAGCAGCTTTATAGGGTCCATTGAAGCTTTCTTT. The variable domain in full, with the rest retrieved from reference TRBV7-9 and TRBJ1-1, is DTGVSQNPRHKITKRGQNVTFRCDPISEHNRLYWYRQTLGQGPEFLTYFQNEAQLEKSRLLSDRFSAERPKGSFSTLEIQRTEQGDSAMYLCASSSFIGSIEAFFGQGTRLTVV.

There are a few counts of this clone. The genes are TRBV29-1 and TRBJ2-1, with a tentative D call TRBD2 (5 bases). V lost 5 bases and J lost 0, with 8 bases in between. Germline V gene lookup returns CDR1 SQVTM and CDR2 ANQGSEA. CDR3 length: 13 residues. The CDR3 here is CSVPTSSYNEQFF. CDR3 coding DNA: TGCAGCGTTCCTACTAGCTCCTACAATGAGCAGTTCTTC.

This clone was found a few times. The chain links TRBV29-1 to TRBJ2-5, with 11 positions matching TRBD2. Per germline, CDR1 SQVTM and CDR2 ANQGSEA. V gave up 4 bases and J gave up 2 bases; unmatched junction bases: 0. The CDR3 runs to 13 residues. The CDR3 DNA reads as TGCAGCGTTGTAGCGGGAGGGCAAGAGACCCAGTACTTC. It translates to CSVVAGGQETQYF.

The gene calls are TRBV7-9 and TRBJ2-4; D is unresolved. The CDR3 totals 16 residues. Per the germline V gene, CDR1 is SEHNR and CDR2 is FQNEAQ (reference sequence). The V end was cut by 5 bases, the J end by 1 base, with 15 bases between. DNA of the CDR3: TGTGCCAGCAGCCCACCTCTGATGGGGGCCAAAAACATTCAGTACTTC. Its translation is CASSPPLMGAKNIQYF.

V and J are TRBV14 and TRBJ1-1, with D unresolved. V shed 0 bases and J shed 0 bases, with 5 bases lying between them. Looked up from germline, CDR1 is SGHDN and CDR2 is FVKESK. The CDR3 is made up of 14 amino acids. CDR3 amino acids: CASSQEELNTEAFF. DNA of the CDR3: TGTGCCAGCAGCCAAGAGGAGTTGAACACTGAAGCTTTCTTT.

This clone was recorded a few times. The chain couples TRBV11-2 to TRBJ2-7; the D gene could be TRBD1 or TRBD2 (6 bases each). The CDR3 is 14 residues long. The germline V gene encodes CDR1 SGHAT and CDR2 FQNNGV. Trimming stripped 1 base from V and 3 bases from J, with 10 bases between. Here the CDR3 reads CASSLGGGNYEQYF. As DNA, the CDR3 is TGTGCCAGCAGCTTAGGAGGGGGGAACTACGAGCAGTACTTC.

This chain joins TRBV1 and TRBJ1-5. TRBV1 is assigned pseudogene status. This CDR3 has 14 amino acids. The CDR3 loop reads CATRTPDSNQPQHF. DNA of the CDR3: TGCGCGACCCGAACTCCTGATAGCAATCAGCCCCAGCATTTT.

In DNA, the CDR3 is TGTGCCTGGAGTCCAGGGGGGTGGACTGAAGCTTTCTTT. It specifies CAWSPGGWTEAFF. The V and J genes are TRBV30 and TRBJ1-1, with 7 bases that match TRBD1. The germline gives CDR1 GTSNPN, CDR2 SVGIG (reference sequence). Trimming removed 2 bases from V and 5 bases from J; junction bases left unmatched: 5. The CDR3 length is 13 residues.

This clone was recorded a few times. The chain recombines TRBV30 with TRBJ1-3; 11 nucleotides agree with TRBD1. This CDR3 contains 13 residues. The V segment lost 8 bases and the J segment 2 bases; nucleotides outside the gene matches: 2. Germline-derived CDR1 and CDR2 are GTSNPN and SVGIG (reference sequence). The CDR3 spells CATGQGAGNTIYF. DNA for the CDR3: TGTGCCACGGGACAGGGGGCTGGAAACACCATATATTTT.

This clone was picked up a small number of times. The rearrangement links TRBV7-2 to TRBJ2-1, with TRBD2 identical over 8 bases. The V segment lost 4 bases and the J segment 4 bases; nucleotides outside the gene matches: 9. The CDR3 sequence is 16 residues long. From germline, CDR1 is SGHTA and CDR2 FQGNSA. Written as DNA, the CDR3 is TGTGCCAGCAGCTCTGTGTCGGGAGGGCCTTACAATGAGCAGTTCTTC. It translates to CASSSVSGGPYNEQFF.

A few counts support this clone. The genes are TRBV2 and TRBJ2-7; 7 bases are shared with TRBD1. CDR3 length: 15 residues. Trimming took 6 bases from V and 5 from J; bases not matched to a gene: 13. The V gene's germline CDR1 is SNHLY and CDR2 FYNNEI. Here the CDR3 reads CASSTTDRARNEQYF. The CDR3 DNA sequence: TGTGCCAGCAGCACTACAGACAGGGCAAGGAACGAGCAGTACTTC.

This clone was counted between two and nine times. The V gene is TRBV7-6, the J gene TRBJ2-3; 7 bases line up with TRBD1. The CDR3 contains 15 residues. Germline CDR1 and CDR2: SGHVS and FNYEAQ. J was trimmed by 0 bases and V by 6 bases; bases with no gene match: 6. The CDR3 DNA follows: TGTGCCAGCAGGGGATCGGGACAGAGCACAGATACGCAGTATTTT. Amino acid sequence: CASRGSGQSTDTQYF.